A single sample is the source of the 14 T cell receptor beta chains below, sequenced in a study of OX40 agonist ivuxolimab in advanced cancers. The repertoire was sequenced with immunoSEQ multiplex PCR; TCRdb's copy has only in-frame clones and lacks some. There are approximately 20,000 clones in the sample; more than 65% occur only once, and roughly 9.8% lies in the top ten. The source was CD4+ or CD8+ T cells sorted from blood, collected in a trial of the OX40 agonist ivuxolimab. The source is an adult with an advanced solid tumor such as melanoma, head and neck, liver or kidney cancer.

The genes are TRBV7-2 and TRBJ1-4; 8 nucleotides align to TRBD1. The CDR3 loop spans 14 amino acids. Losses at the gene ends were 5 bases for V and 13 bases for J; bases not matched to a gene: 12. The germline gives CDR1 SGHTA, CDR2 FQGNSA. The CDR3 region is CASSLTGAKGGLFF. As DNA, the CDR3 is TGTGCCAGCAGCCTGACAGGGGCGAAAGGAGGACTGTTTTTT.

V usage is TRBV6-1 and J usage is TRBJ1-2, with D possibly being TRBD1 (6 bases). This CDR3 comprises 15 residues. Trimming took off 5 bases at V and 8 bases at J, with 21 bases between the two ends. Germline CDR1 is MNHNS and CDR2 is SASEGT. The CDR3 sequence is CASSLQGSTVMGYTF. The CDR3 DNA reads TGTGCCAGCAGTTTACAGGGATCGACAGTTATGGGCTACACCTTC.

This chain connects TRBV6-5 to TRBJ2-7, with TRBD1 matching over 9 bases. CDR1 is MNHEY, CDR2 SVGAGI, per germline. V lost 2 bases to trimming and J lost 6 bases; unmatched junction nucleotides: 5. This CDR3 has 14 amino acids. CDR3: CASSYQGQGTEQYF. For the CDR3, the DNA is TGTGCCAGCAGTTACCAAGGACAGGGGACCGAGCAGTACTTC.

The chain is built from TRBV5-8 and TRBJ2-5, with TRBD2 as a possible D gene (6 bases). CDR1 and CDR2 (germline): SGHTS, YDEGEE. The CDR3 length is 15 residues. Trimming removed 6 bases at V and 5 bases at J, with 20 bases between. CDR3 in DNA: TGTGCCAGCACCACTGGGGAGGCGCGCCGGGAGACCCAGTACTTC. It specifies CASTTGEARRETQYF. Variable domain in full (rest from reference TRBV5-8 and TRBJ2-5): EAGVTQSPTHLIKTRGQQATLRCSPISGHTSVYWYQQALGLGLQFLLWYDEGEERNRGNFPPRFSGRQFPNYSSELNVNALELEDSALYLCASTTGEARRETQYFGPGTRLLVL.

The V gene is TRBV9, the J gene TRBJ2-1; D gene uncertain. There are 16 residues in the CDR3. Germline V gene lookup returns CDR1 SGDLS and CDR2 YYNGEE. The V end lost 0 bases, the J end lost 0 bases, and 10 bases lay between the germline ends. The DNA of the CDR3 is TGTGCCAGCAGCGTAGATGAAGCTAACTCCTACAATGAGCAGTTCTTC. This encodes CASSVDEANSYNEQFF.

The J gene is TRBJ2-5, the V gene TRBV7-2, with 12 bases matching TRBD2. Trimming at V came to 5 bases and at J to 6 bases, leaving 7 bases not matched to a gene. The CDR3 spans 15 residues. Per germline, CDR1 SGHTA and CDR2 FQGNSA. CDR3 loop: CASSPRLAGAKTQYF. The DNA for the CDR3 is TGTGCCAGCAGCCCGCGACTAGCGGGGGCGAAGACCCAGTACTTC.

This chain uses TRBV7-3 with TRBJ2-5, with D unclear. Germline CDR1 SGHTA, CDR2 FQGTGA. The CDR3 sequence is 12 residues long. Deletions cut 5 bases from V and 5 bases from J, with 9 bases between. CDR3 protein: CASSEDGETQYF. CDR3 bases: TGTGCCAGCAGCGAGGACGGGGAGACCCAGTACTTC.

V and J are TRBV5-4 and TRBJ1-1; 7 nucleotides match TRBD1. CDR1 and CDR2 (germline): SGHNT, YYREEE (reference sequence). The J segment lost 1 base and the V segment lost 2 bases, leaving 2 bases of the junction unmatched. The CDR3 is 14 amino acids. For the CDR3, the DNA is TGTGCCAGCAGCTTTGGGACAGAGAACACTGAAGCTTTCTTT. Residues: CASSFGTENTEAFF.

The chain carries TRBV18 and TRBJ2-5; D gene ambiguous. Gene TRBJ2-7 matches the end of the DNA better, so the J call may be wrong. The CDR3 has 15 residues. Per germline, CDR1 KGHSH and CDR2 LQKENI. The CDR3 region is CASSPYSLSSYEQYF. CDR3 bases: TGTGCCAGCTCACCATACAGCCTCTCCTCCTACGAGCAGTACTTC.

In regard to this clone: At one of its ends the junction is not consistent with the germline gene, which may arise from a read error. J is TRBJ1-1 and V is TRBV6-6; D is undetermined. Germline assignment: CDR1 MNHNY and CDR2 SVGAGI (reference sequence). The length of the CDR3 is 11 residues. CDR3 sequence: CASSYSLGGDF. CDR3 coding DNA: TGTGCCAGCAGTTACTCTCTGGGAGGAGACTTT.

This chain uses TRBV18 with TRBJ2-5; D not certain. The ends were cut back, 0 bases at V and 3 bases at J, with 8 bases in the middle. This CDR3 spans 14 amino acids. Germline V gene data show CDR1 as KGHSH and CDR2 as LQKENI. The CDR3 coding sequence is TGTGCCAGCTCACCACCTTTGACGGAAGAGACCCAGTACTTC. It codes for CASSPPLTEETQYF.

The V gene is TRBV6-5, the J gene TRBJ1-2; D is possibly TRBD1 (5 bases). Trimming removed 2 bases at V and 7 bases at J, with 8 bases between. The CDR3 totals 12 residues. Looked up from germline, CDR1 is MNHEY and CDR2 is SVGAGI. Here the CDR3 reads CASSYRGGGYTF. The DNA for the CDR3 is TGTGCCAGCAGTTACAGGGGTGGTGGCTACACCTTC.

This chain joins TRBV19 and TRBJ1-1, with TRBD1 matching 7 bases. Unmatched junction bases numbered 8, after V lost 0 bases and J lost 10 bases. Germline V gene lookup returns CDR1 LNHDA and CDR2 SQIVND (reference sequence). The CDR3 spans 14 residues. The CDR3 loop reads CASSIDLSTGIAFF. The CDR3 DNA reads as TGTGCCAGTAGTATAGATTTGTCGACAGGGATAGCTTTCTTT.

The chain joins TRBV6-5 to TRBJ1-5, with unresolved D. This CDR3 comprises 15 residues. V lost 5 bases and J lost 6, with 17 bases in between. CDR1 is MNHEY, CDR2 SVGAGI, per germline. The CDR3 here is CASSTDGFSSQPQHF. CDR3 DNA sequence: TGTGCCAGCAGTACGGACGGATTTTCGAGTCAGCCCCAGCATTTT.